Following are 11 T cell receptor beta chains from one sample sequenced in a study of T cells in Graves' hyperthyroidism and ophthalmopathy. There were TCR beta CDR3 regions amplified from RNA transcripts. The study used the HTBI primer set for a first-round RT-PCR of the TCR CDR3. MiXCR was run by TCRdb on the multiplex PCR reads, yielding one entry per CDR3 protein. Seen here are about 640,000 distinct CDR3 sequences, about a fifth observed once, and the top ten hold approximately 30%. What was sequenced was blood. Receptors originate from a man aged 25-45 years with Graves' ophthalmopathy.

In its sample, this clonotype was seen many times. The rearrangement uses TRBV27 and TRBJ2-3; TRBD2 is a possible D gene (6 bases). Germline CDR1 MNHEY, CDR2 SMNVEV (reference sequence). V was trimmed by 6 bases and J by 1 base, leaving 14 bases between them. The CDR3 length is 15 residues. CDR3 sequence: CASSQRSSGTDTQYF. CDR3 bases: TGTGCCAGCAGCCAGAGGTCTAGCGGCACAGATACGCAGTATTTT.

The chain uses TRBV18 and TRBJ2-1; D is perhaps TRBD1 (5 bases). CDR1 is KGHSH and CDR2 is LQKENI in the germline V gene. The length of the CDR3 is 12 residues. The V gene lost 5 bases and the J gene lost 5 bases, with 7 bases spanning the gap. The CDR3 nucleotides are TGTGCCAGCTCAACGACAGACAATGAGCAGTTCTTC. Translating gives CASSTTDNEQFF.

The rearrangement links TRBV20-1 to TRBJ2-7, with 10 bases identical to TRBD2. This CDR3 has 14 amino acids. V shed 3 bases and J 0 bases; nucleotides not matched to a gene: 2. Germline V CDR1 and CDR2: DFQATT, SNEGSKA (reference sequence). The CDR3 DNA is TGCAGTGCTAGTCTAGCGGGAGACTCCTACGAGCAGTACTTC. This sequence encodes CSASLAGDSYEQYF.

This clonotype showed up many times. The V and J genes are TRBV6-5 and TRBJ2-7; 13 bases fit TRBD2. The J segment lost 2 bases and the V segment lost 2 bases, leaving 0 bases of the junction unmatched. CDR1 is MNHEY and CDR2 is SVGAGI in the germline V gene. CDR3 size: 15 residues. CDR3 protein: CASSYGTSGTYEQYF. The CDR3, as DNA: TGTGCCAGCAGTTACGGGACTAGCGGGACCTACGAGCAGTACTTC.

This chain links TRBV19 with TRBJ1-5; no clear D gene. The CDR3 has 15 residues. Trimming took 5 bases from V and 3 from J, leaving 14 bases between them. The germline V gene encodes CDR1 LNHDA and CDR2 SQIVND (reference sequence). The CDR3 DNA reads as TGTGCCAGTAGTCTCGAGGATTTTAACAATCAGCCCCAGCATTTT. Residues: CASSLEDFNNQPQHF. Drawing the rest from reference TRBV19 and TRBJ1-5, the complete variable domain is DGGITQSPKYLFRKEGQNVTLSCEQNLNHDAMYWYRQDPGQGLRLIYYSQIVNDFQKGDIAEGYSVSREKKESFPLTVTSAQKNPTAFYLCASSLEDFNNQPQHFGDGTRLSIL.

The rearrangement links TRBV6-2 or TRBV6-3 to TRBJ2-6; TRBD1 aligns across 8 bases. CDR3 length: 15 amino acids. With 8 bases clipped from V and 2 bases from J, the junction kept 5 bases outside the gene matches. Germline values: CDR1 MNHEY, CDR2 SVGEGT. CDR3 nucleotide sequence: TGTGCCAGCCTGTTGGACAGGGCTGGGGCCAACGTCCTGACTTTC. It codes for CASLLDRAGANVLTF.

This clonotype was observed many times. The chain uses TRBV4-1 and TRBJ1-2; D is possibly TRBD1 (6 bases). Trimming removed 3 bases at V and 2 bases at J, with 13 bases between. The CDR3 totals 15 residues. Germline assignment: CDR1 MGHRA and CDR2 YSYEKL. The CDR3 protein is CASSHPTGQNYGYTF. DNA for the CDR3: TGCGCCAGCAGCCACCCCACAGGGCAGAACTATGGCTACACCTTC.

CDR3 in DNA: TGTGCCAGCAGGCCAGGGGGCGCCGGAGAGACCCAGTACTTC. Encoded protein: CASRPGGAGETQYF. This chain uses TRBV27 with TRBJ2-5, with 8 bases that match TRBD1. The ends lost 6 bases at V and 4 bases at J; junction bases unmatched: 7. Germline V gene lookup returns CDR1 MNHEY and CDR2 SMNVEV (reference sequence). This CDR3 comprises 14 residues.

The table lists this clonotype with a few counts. V gene TRBV3-1 combines with J gene TRBJ1-3; 9 bases are shared with TRBD1. Germline-derived CDR1 and CDR2 are LGHDT and YNNKEL (reference sequence). This CDR3 has 17 amino acids. The junction had 7 bases not matched to a gene; V was cut back by 4 bases and J by 0 bases. In nucleotides, the CDR3 is TGTGCCAGCAGCCCGCGGGACAGGGCTTACTCTGGAAACACCATATATTTT. As protein: CASSPRDRAYSGNTIYF.

There are a few counts of this clonotype. This sequence joins TRBV13 and TRBJ2-4; 11 bases are shared with TRBD2. The CDR3 is 20 amino acids. Trimming took 4 bases from V and 0 from J; bases not matched to a gene: 14. The V gene's germline CDR1 is PRHDT and CDR2 FYEKMQ (reference sequence). CDR3 bases: TGTGCCAGCAGCTGCCAAAGGGGGACTAGCGGCGAGCTAGCCAAAAACATTCAGTACTTC. Translated: CASSCQRGTSGELAKNIQYF. The complete variable domain, with remaining parts taken from reference TRBV13 and TRBJ2-4, reads AAGVIQSPRHLIKEKRETATLKCYPIPRHDTVYWYQQGPGQDPQFLISFYEKMQSDKGSIPDRFSAQQFSDYHSELNMSSLELGDSALYFCASSCQRGTSGELAKNIQYFGAGTRLSVL.

This chain joins TRBV5-5 and TRBJ2-2, with TRBD2 matching 8 bases. Germline assignment: CDR1 SGHKS and CDR2 YYEKEE (reference sequence). After removal of 0 bases from V and 7 bases from J, the junction contained 5 bases not matched to a gene. The CDR3 totals 15 residues. In DNA, the CDR3 is TGTGCCAGCAGCTTGGACGGGAGGGTGAGCGGGGAGCTGTTTTTT. Protein: CASSLDGRVSGELFF.